By proportion, the clone carrying this T cell receptor beta chain is medium-sized. Trimming took 6 bases from V and 6 from J, leaving 18 bases between them. This CDR3 has 14 residues. CDR1 MNHEY and CDR2 SMNVEV come from the germline V gene (reference sequence). The data were taken from a study of immune heterogeneity within non-small cell lung tumors. Template came from bulk tumor genomic DNA, at approximately 620 ng per sample. Spaced far apart, several biopsies were taken from each primary tumor during surgery. Patients underwent curative surgery for non-small cell lung cancer (untreated and newly diagnosed). Multiplex PCR relied on 32 V and 13 J primers to amplify TCR beta CDR3. Using its own MiXCR run on the multiplex PCR reads, TCRdb lists one record per CDR3 protein. This table has 14,000 to 15,000 distinct CDR3 sequences, about 30% appearing once.

The sequencing input was lung tumor tissue. V is TRBV27 and J is TRBJ2-7; D might be TRBD1 (6 bases). The source is a man aged 40-55 years with non-small cell lung cancer. The CDR3 DNA follows: TGTGCCAGCAGATATCGGGACAACCTACTCGAGCAGTACTTC. This gives the protein CASRYRDNLLEQYF.